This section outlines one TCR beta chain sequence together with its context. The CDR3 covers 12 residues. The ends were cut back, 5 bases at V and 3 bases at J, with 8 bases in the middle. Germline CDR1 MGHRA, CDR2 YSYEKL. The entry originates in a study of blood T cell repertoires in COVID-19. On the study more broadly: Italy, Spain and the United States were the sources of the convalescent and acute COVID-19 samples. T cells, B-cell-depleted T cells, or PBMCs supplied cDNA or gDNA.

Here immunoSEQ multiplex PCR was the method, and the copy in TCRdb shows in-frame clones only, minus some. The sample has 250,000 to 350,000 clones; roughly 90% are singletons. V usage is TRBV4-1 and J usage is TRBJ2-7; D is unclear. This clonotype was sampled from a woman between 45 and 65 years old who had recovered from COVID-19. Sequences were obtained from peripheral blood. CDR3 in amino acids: CASSSPNYEQYF. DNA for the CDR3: TGCGCCAGCAGCTCGCCTAACTACGAGCAGTACTTC.